This TCR beta chain is from a study of control samples from healthy donors and cancer patients. V lost 4 bases to trimming and J lost 9 bases; unmatched junction nucleotides: 11. CDR1 and CDR2 from the germline V gene are WNHNN and SYGVQD (reference sequence). The CDR3 is made up of 15 amino acids. Libraries were prepared by immunoSEQ multiplex PCR; TCRdb keeps only in-frame clonotypes and omits some of them. The sample has about 51,000 clones, 88% seen once. What was sequenced was PBMCs. The sequence came from a man in his fifties or sixties with head and neck cancer. This rearrangement joins TRBV10-1 to TRBJ2-1; 8 positions agree with TRBD1. DNA for the CDR3: TGCGCCAGCAGTGCAACGGAGGCAGGGGGCGGTGAGCAGTTCTTC. This sequence encodes CASSATEAGGGEQFF.